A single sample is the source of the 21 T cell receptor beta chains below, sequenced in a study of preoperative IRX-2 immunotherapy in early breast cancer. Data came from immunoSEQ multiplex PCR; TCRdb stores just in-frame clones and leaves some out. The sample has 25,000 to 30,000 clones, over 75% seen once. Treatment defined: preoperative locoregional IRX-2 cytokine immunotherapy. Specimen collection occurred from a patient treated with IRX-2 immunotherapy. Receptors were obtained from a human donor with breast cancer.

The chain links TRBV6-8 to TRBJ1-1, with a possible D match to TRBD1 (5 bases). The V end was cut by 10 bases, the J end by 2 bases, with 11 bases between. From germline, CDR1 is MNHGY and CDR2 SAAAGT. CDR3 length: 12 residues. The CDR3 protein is CATTRDNTEAFF. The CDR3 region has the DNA TGTGCCACCACCCGGGACAACACTGAAGCTTTCTTT.

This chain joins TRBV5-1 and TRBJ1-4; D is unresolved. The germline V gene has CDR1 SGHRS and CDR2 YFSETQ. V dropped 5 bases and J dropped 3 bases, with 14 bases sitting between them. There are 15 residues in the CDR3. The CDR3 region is CASSPGVLANEKLFF. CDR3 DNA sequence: TGCGCCAGCAGTCCTGGGGTTCTGGCTAATGAAAAACTGTTTTTT.

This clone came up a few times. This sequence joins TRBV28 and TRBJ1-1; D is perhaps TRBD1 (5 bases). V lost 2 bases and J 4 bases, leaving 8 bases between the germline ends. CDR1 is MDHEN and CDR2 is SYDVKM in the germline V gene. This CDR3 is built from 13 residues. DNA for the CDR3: TGTGCCAGCAGTTTACCAGGGCCCACTGAAGCTTTCTTT. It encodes CASSLPGPTEAFF.

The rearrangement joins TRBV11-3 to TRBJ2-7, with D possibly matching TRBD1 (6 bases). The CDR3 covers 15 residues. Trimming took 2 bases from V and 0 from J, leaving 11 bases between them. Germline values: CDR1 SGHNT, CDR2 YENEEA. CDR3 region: CASSLTGHPSYEQYF. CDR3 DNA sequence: TGTGCCAGCAGCTTAACGGGACATCCCTCCTACGAGCAGTACTTC.

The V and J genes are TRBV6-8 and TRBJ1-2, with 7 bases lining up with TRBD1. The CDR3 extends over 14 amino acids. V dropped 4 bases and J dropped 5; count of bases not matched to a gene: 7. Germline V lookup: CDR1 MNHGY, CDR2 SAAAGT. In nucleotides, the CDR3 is TGTGCCAGCAGTTCATCGACAGGGTCATATGGCTACACCTTC. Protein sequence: CASSSSTGSYGYTF.

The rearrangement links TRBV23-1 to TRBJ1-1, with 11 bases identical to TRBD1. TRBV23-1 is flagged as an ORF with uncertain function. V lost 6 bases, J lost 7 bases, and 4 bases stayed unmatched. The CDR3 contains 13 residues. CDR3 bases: TGCGCCAGCAGCTTAGGGACAGGGGGTGAAGCTTTCTTT. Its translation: CASSLGTGGEAFF.

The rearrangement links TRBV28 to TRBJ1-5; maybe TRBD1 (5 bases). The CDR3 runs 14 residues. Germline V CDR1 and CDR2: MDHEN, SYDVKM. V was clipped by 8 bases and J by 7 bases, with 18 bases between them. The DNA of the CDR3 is TGTGCCAGCCACCCGTCGGGGGACGTCCAGCCCCAGCATTTT. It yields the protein CASHPSGDVQPQHF.

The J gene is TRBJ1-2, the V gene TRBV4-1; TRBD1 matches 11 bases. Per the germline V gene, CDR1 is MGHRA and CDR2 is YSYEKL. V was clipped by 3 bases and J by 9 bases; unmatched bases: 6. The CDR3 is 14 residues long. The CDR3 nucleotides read TGCGCCAGCAGCCAGAGGACAGGGGGCGCACGCTACACCTTC. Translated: CASSQRTGGARYTF.

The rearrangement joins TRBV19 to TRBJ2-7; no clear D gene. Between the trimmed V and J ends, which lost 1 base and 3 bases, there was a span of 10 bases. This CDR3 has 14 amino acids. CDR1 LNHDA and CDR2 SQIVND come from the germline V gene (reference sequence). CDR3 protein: CASSIAADRYEQYF. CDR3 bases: TGTGCCAGTAGTATAGCCGCGGATCGCTACGAGCAGTACTTC.

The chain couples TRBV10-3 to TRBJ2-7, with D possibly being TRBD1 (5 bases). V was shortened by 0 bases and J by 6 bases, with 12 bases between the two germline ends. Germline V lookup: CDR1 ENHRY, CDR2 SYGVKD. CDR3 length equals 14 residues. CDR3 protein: CAISESTSRGEQYF. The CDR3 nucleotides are TGTGCCATCAGTGAGTCGACCTCTAGGGGCGAGCAGTACTTC.

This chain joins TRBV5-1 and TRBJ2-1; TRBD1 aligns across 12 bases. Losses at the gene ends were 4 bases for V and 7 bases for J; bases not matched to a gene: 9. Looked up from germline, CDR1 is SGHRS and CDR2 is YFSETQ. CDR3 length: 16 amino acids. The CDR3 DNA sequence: TGCGCCAGCAGCATTAGGGACAGGGGGCGCGGGAATGAGCAGTTCTTC. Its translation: CASSIRDRGRGNEQFF. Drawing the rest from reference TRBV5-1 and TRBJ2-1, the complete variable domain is KAGVTQTPRYLIKTRGQQVTLSCSPISGHRSVSWYQQTPGQGLQFLFEYFSETQRNKGNFPGRFSGRQFSNSRSEMNVSTLELGDSALYLCASSIRDRGRGNEQFFGPGTRLTVL.

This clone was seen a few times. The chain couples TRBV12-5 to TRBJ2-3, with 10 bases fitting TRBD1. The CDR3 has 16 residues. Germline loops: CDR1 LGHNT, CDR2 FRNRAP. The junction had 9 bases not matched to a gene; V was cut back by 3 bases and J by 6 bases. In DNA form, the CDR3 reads TGTGCTAGTGGTTTCTGGCTCGGGACAGGGGCCGATACGCAGTATTTT. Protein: CASGFWLGTGADTQYF.

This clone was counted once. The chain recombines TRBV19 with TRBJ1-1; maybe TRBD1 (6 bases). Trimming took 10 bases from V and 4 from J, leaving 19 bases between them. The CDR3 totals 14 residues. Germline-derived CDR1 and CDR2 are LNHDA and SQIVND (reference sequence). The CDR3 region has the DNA TGTGCCATTAGGGGGAGCCAGGGGAGCACTGAAGCTTTCTTT. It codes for CAIRGSQGSTEAFF. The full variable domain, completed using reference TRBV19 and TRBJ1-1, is DGGITQSPKYLFRKEGQNVTLSCEQNLNHDAMYWYRQDPGQGLRLIYYSQIVNDFQKGDIAEGYSVSREKKESFPLTVTSAQKNPTAFYLCAIRGSQGSTEAFFGQGTRLTVV.

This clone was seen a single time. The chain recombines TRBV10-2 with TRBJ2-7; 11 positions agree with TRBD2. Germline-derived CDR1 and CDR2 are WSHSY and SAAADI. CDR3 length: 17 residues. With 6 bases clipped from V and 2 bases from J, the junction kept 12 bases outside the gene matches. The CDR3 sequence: CASSKGAGLAATYEQYF. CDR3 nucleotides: TGCGCCAGCAGCAAAGGGGCGGGACTAGCGGCAACCTACGAGCAGTACTTC.

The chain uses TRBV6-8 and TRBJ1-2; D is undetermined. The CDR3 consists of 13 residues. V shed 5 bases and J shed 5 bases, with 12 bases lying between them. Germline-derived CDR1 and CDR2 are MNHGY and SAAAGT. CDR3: CASSIRTDYGYTF. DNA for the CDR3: TGTGCCAGCAGTATCCGGACGGATTATGGCTACACCTTC.

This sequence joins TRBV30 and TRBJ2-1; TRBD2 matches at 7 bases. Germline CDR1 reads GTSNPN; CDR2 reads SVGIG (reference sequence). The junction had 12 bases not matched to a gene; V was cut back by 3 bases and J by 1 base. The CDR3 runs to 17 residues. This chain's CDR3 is CAWSSVGGRGSYNEQFF. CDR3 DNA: TGTGCCTGGAGCTCAGTAGGCGGGAGAGGGTCCTACAATGAGCAGTTCTTC. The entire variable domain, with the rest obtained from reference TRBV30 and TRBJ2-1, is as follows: SQTIHQWPATLVQPVGSPLSLECTVEGTSNPNLYWYRQAAGRGLQLLFYSVGIGQISSEVPQNLSASRPQDRQFILSSKKLLLSDSGFYLCAWSSVGGRGSYNEQFFGPGTRLTVL.

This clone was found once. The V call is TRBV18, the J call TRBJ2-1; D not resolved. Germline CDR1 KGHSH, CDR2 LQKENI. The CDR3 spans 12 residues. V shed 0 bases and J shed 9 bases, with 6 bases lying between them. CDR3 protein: CASSPPFSEQFF. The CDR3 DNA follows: TGTGCCAGCTCACCACCGTTTTCTGAGCAGTTCTTC.

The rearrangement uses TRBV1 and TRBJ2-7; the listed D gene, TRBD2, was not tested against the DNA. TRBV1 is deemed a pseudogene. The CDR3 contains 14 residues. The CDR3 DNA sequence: TGCGCCAGCAGCCAAGAATTGGGCGGGAGCGAGCAGTACTTC. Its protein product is CASSQELGGSEQYF.

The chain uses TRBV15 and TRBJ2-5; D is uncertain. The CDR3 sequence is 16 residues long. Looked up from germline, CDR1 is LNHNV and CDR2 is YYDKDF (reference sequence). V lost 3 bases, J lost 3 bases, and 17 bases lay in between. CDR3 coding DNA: TGTGCCACCAGCAGCGCGTTTAGGACGCTAGAAGAGACCCAGTACTTC. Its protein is CATSSAFRTLEETQYF. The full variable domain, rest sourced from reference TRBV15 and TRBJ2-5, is DAMVIQNPRYQVTQFGKPVTLSCSQTLNHNVMYWYQQKSSQAPKLLFHYYDKDFNNEADTPDNFQSRRPNTSFCFLDIRSPGLGDTAMYLCATSSAFRTLEETQYFGPGTRLLVL.

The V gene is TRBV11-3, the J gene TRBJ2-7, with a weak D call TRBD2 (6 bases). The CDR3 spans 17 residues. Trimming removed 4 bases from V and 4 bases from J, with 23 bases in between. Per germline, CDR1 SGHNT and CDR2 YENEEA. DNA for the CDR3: TGTGCCAGCAGCTCCTCGCACGCTGGGCCGGGAGAGTACGAGCAGTACTTC. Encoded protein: CASSSSHAGPGEYEQYF.

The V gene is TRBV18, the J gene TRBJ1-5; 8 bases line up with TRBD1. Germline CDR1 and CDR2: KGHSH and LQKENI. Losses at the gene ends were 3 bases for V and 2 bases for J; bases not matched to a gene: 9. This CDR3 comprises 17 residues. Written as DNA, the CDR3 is TGTGCCAGCTCACCCCTCCCAGGGGGCCAAGGCAATCAGCCCCAGCATTTT. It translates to CASSPLPGGQGNQPQHF.